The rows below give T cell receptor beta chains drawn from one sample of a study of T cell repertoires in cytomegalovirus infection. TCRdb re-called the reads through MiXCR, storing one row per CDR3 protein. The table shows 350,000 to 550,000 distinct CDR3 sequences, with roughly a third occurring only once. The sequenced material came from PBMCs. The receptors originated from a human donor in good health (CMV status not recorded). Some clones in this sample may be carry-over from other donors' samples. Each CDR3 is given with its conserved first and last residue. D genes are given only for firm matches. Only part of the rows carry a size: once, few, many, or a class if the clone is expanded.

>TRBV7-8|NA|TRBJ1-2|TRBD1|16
CASSFLMGDRAYGYTF
TGTGCCAGCAGCTTCCTAATGGGGGACAGGGCCTATGGCTACACCTTC
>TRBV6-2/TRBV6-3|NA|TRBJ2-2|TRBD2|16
CASRHLTSLNTGELFF
TGTGCCAGCCGTCATCTGACTAGCCTGAACACCGGGGAGCTGTTTTTT
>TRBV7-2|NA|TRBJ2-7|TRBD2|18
CASSPRSGGAATSYEQYF
TGTGCCAGCAGCCCGAGGAGCGGGGGGGCCGCCACCTCCTACGAGCAGTACTTC
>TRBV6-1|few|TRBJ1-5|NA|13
CASSENSLSPQHF
TGTGCCAGCAGTGAAAATTCCCTTTCGCCCCAGCATTTT
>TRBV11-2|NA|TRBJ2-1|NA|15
CASSLGHPSYNEQFF
TGTGCCAGCAGCCTAGGACACCCATCCTACAATGAGCAGTTCTTC
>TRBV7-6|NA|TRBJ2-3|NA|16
CASSLGGKWRTDTQYF
TGTGCCAGCAGCTTAGGAGGGAAGTGGAGAACAGATACGCAGTATTTT
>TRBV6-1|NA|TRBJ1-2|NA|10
CASTDSGYTF
TGTGCCAGCACTGACAGTGGCTACACCTTC
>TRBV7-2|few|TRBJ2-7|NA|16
CASSLSRTVRTYEQYF
TGTGCCAGCAGCTTGTCCCGAACCGTCCGGACCTACGAGCAGTACTTC
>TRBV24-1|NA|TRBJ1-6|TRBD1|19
CATSVPGQGGWPYNSPLHF
TGTGCCACCAGTGTACCAGGACAGGGAGGGTGGCCCTATAATTCCCCCCTCCACTTT
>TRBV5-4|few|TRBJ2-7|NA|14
CASSSGLLTYEQYF
TGTGCCAGCAGCTCAGGCCTCCTTACCTACGAGCAGTACTTC
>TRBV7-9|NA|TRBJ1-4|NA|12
CASSLVVEKLFF
TGTGCCAGCAGCTTAGTGGTTGAAAAACTGTTTTTT
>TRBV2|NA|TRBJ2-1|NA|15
CASSAQGVVSNEQFF
TGTGCCAGCAGTGCGCAAGGGGTCGTATCCAATGAGCAGTTCTTC
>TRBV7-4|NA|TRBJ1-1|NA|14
CASSFNPPVTEAFF
TGTGCCAGCAGCTTTAATCCGCCGGTCACTGAAGCTTTCTTT
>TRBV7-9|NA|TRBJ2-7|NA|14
CASSLDGVNYEQYF
TGTGCCAGCAGCTTGGACGGGGTGAACTACGAGCAGTACTTC
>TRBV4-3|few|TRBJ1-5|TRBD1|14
CASSQTQGNQPQHF
TGCGCCAGCAGCCAAACACAGGGGAATCAGCCCCAGCATTTT
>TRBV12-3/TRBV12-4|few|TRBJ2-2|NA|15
CASSFGTESTGELFF
TGTGCCAGCAGTTTTGGGACTGAGAGCACCGGGGAGCTGTTTTTT
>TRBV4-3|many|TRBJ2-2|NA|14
CASSQDQGPGELFF
TGCGCCAGCAGCCAAGATCAGGGGCCCGGGGAGCTGTTTTTT
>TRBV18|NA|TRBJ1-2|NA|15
CASSPRQESNYGYTF
TGTGCCAGCTCACCTCGACAGGAGTCTAACTATGGCTACACCTTC
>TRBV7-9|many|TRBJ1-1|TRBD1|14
CASSSGTGDPEAFF
TGTGCCAGCAGCTCCGGGACAGGGGACCCTGAAGCTTTCTTT
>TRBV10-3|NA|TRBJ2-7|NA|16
CAITLGSTVGEPAPGF
TGTGCCATCACCCTAGGGTCGACAGTAGGCGAACCGGCGCCAGGCTTC
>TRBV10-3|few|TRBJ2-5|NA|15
CAINTGGGAQETQYF
TGTGCCATCAATACAGGGGGGGGGGCCCAAGAGACCCAGTACTTC
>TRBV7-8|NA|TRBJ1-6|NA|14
CASSPGEGEGPLHF
TGTGCCAGCAGCCCCGGCGAGGGGGAGGGGCCCCTCCACTTT
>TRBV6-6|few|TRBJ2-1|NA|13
CASSFGGHYEQFF
TGTGCCAGCAGTTTCGGGGGGCACTATGAGCAGTTCTTC
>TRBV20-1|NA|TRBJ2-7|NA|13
CSARDYRAYEQYF
TGCAGTGCTAGAGACTACAGGGCCTACGAGCAGTACTTC
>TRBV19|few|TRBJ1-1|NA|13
CASTGGPNTEAFF
TGTGCCAGTACCGGCGGGCCCAACACTGAAGCTTTCTTT
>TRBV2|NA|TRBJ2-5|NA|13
CASRPATRETQYF
TGTGCCAGCAGACCAGCTACTCGGGAGACCCAGTACTTC
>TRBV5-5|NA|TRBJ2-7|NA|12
CASAVSNYEQYF
TGTGCCAGCGCGGTGTCCAACTACGAGCAGTACTTC
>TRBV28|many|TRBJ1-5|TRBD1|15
CASSLGDREYQPQHF
TGTGCCAGCAGTTTAGGGGACAGGGAGTATCAGCCCCAGCATTTT
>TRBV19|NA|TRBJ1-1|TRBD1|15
CASRVTGAGNTEAFF
TGTGCCAGTAGGGTTACAGGGGCAGGGAACACTGAAGCTTTCTTT
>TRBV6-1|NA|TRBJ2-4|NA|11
CASSEGYIQYF
TGTGCCAGCAGTGAAGGCTACATTCAGTACTTC
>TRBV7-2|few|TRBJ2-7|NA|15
CASSLKGVSPYEQYF
TGTGCCAGCAGCTTAAAGGGGGTGTCACCCTACGAGCAGTACTTC
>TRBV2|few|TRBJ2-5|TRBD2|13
CASKSGGMETQYF
TGTGCCAGCAAGAGCGGGGGGATGGAGACCCAGTACTTC
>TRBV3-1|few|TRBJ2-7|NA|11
CASSINYEQYF
TGTGCCAGCAGTATCAACTACGAGCAGTACTTC
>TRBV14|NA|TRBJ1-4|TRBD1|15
CASSQTWTGDEKLFF
TGTGCCAGCAGCCAGACCTGGACAGGGGATGAAAAACTGTTTTTT
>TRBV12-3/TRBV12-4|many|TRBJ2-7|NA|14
CASRKDSSSYEQYF
TGTGCCAGCAGGAAGGACAGTAGCTCCTACGAGCAGTACTTC
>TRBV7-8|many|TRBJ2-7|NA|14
CASSMGAAGYEQYF
TGTGCCAGCAGCATGGGGGCCGCAGGATACGAGCAGTACTTC
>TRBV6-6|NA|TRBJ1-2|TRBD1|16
CASSYADQGQGMGYTF
TGTGCCAGCAGTTACGCCGATCAGGGACAGGGGATGGGCTACACCTTC
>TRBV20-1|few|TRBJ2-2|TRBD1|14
CSASEGQGPGELFF
TGCAGTGCTAGTGAAGGACAGGGCCCCGGGGAGCTGTTTTTT
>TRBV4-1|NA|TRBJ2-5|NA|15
CASSQVHGEVETQYF
TGCGCCAGCAGCCAAGTACACGGGGAAGTGGAGACCCAGTACTTC
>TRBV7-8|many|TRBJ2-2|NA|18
CASSFLTPNREITGELFF
TGTGCCAGCAGCTTTTTGACCCCCAACAGGGAGATTACCGGGGAGCTGTTTTTT
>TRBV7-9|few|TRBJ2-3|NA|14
CASSSHLSTDTQYF
TGTGCCAGCAGCTCCCACCTTAGCACAGATACGCAGTATTTT
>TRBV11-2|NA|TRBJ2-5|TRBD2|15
CASRTLRGGFETQYF
TGTGCCAGCAGAACCCTACGGGGGGGCTTTGAGACCCAGTACTTC
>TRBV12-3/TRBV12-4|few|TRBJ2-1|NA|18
CASSLSGGGASSYNEQFF
TGTGCCAGCAGTTTATCAGGGGGGGGAGCAAGCTCCTACAATGAGCAGTTCTTC
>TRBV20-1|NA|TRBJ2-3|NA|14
CSARVGPSTDTQYF
TGCAGTGCTAGAGTGGGGCCTAGCACAGATACGCAGTATTTT
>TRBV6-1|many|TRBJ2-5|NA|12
CASSGDQETQYF
TGTGCCAGCAGTGGCGACCAGGAGACCCAGTACTTC
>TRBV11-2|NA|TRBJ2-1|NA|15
CASSRGGHLNNEQFF
TGTGCCAGCAGCCGGGGCGGGCACCTAAACAATGAGCAGTTCTTC
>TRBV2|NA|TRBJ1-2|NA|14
CASSEEEGPYGYTF
TGTGCCAGCAGTGAAGAAGAGGGCCCCTATGGCTACACCTTC
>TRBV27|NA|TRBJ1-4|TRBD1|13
CASSTGGSEKLFF
TGTGCCAGCAGTACAGGGGGTAGCGAAAAACTGTTTTTT
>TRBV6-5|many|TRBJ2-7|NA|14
CASSYSDGTYEQYF
TGTGCCAGCAGTTACTCGGACGGTACCTACGAGCAGTACTTC
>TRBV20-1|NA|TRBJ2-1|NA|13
CSEKRAIRDQQFF
TGCAGTGAAAAGCGGGCTATAAGGGATCAGCAGTTCTTC
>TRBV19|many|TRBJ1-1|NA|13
CASSIRGITEAFF
TGTGCCAGTAGTATTCGGGGAATAACTGAAGCTTTCTTT
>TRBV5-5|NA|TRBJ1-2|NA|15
CASSTGPGEHYGYTF
TGTGCCAGCAGCACGGGACCCGGGGAACACTATGGCTACACCTTC
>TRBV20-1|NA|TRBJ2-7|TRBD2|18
CSAHHLGLAGDPLREQYF
TGCAGTGCCCATCATCTCGGACTAGCGGGGGACCCCCTACGAGAGCAGTACTTC
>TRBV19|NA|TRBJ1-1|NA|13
CAIKFRENTEAFF
TGTGCCATTAAGTTTAGGGAGAACACTGAAGCTTTCTTT